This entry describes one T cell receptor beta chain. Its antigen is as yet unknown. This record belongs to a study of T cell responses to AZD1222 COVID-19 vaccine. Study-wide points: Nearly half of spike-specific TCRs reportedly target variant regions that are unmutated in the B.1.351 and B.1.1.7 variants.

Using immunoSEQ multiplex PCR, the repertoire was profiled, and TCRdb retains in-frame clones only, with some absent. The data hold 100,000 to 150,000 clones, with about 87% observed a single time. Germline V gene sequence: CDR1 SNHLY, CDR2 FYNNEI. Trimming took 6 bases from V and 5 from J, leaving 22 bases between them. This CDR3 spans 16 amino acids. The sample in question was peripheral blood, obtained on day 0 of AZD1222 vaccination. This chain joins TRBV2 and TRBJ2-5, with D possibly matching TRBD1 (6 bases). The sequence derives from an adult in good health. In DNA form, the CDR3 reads TGTGCCAGCAGACTAGAGAGAGTCAGGGGTGGGGAGACCCAGTACTTC. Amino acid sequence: CASRLERVRGGETQYF.